These T cell receptor beta chains were read from a single sample in a study of blood T cell repertoires in COVID-19. TCRdb's copy holds only in-frame clones and misses some; the assay was immunoSEQ multiplex PCR. Of 150,000 to 180,000 clones listed, roughly 84% are singletons. Sequencing was performed on peripheral blood. These receptor sequences come from a man in his sixties with COVID-19, enrolled during active disease. CDR3s leave out the opening cysteine and the closing phenylalanine or tryptophan. The listing skips clone size in some rows; elsewhere it reads once, few, many or a size class.

v_gene,j_gene,abundance,CDR3aa
TRBV5-1,TRBJ2-3,once,ASSLRPAGGPSTDTQY
TRBV14,TRBJ1-4,-,ASSQDRSRGATNEKLF
TRBV19,TRBJ1-5,-,ASSMIWDRQPQH
TRBV19,TRBJ1-2,-,ASSISAGGYGYT
TRBV24-1,TRBJ1-1,-,ATRKTGEMNTEAF
TRBV29-1,TRBJ1-4,-,SFNGKLF
TRBV2,TRBJ2-1,-,ASSEPGQSYNEQF
TRBV7-3,TRBJ2-1,-,ASSLPPGNEQF
TRBV6-2/TRBV6-3,TRBJ2-1,-,ASSYSIRRGPIYNEQF
TRBV9,TRBJ1-2,-,ASKRDRNGYT
TRBV18,TRBJ1-1,once,ASSPKPGVPAF
TRBV11-3,TRBJ2-6,-,ASSLESSGANVLT
TRBV27,TRBJ1-2,-,ASSPGTGGYT
TRBV4-1,TRBJ1-2,-,ASSLSGTSHYGYT
TRBV21-1,TRBJ2-3,-,ASSKAERGARIADTQY
TRBV25-1,TRBJ1-1,-,ASTQTGFGTEAF
TRBV3-1/TRBV3-2,TRBJ1-2,-,ASSLGRAKYGYT
TRBV27,TRBJ1-2,-,ASSSPRDREHGYT
TRBV27,TRBJ2-2,-,ASRTRRELNTGELF
TRBV11-3,TRBJ2-7,-,ASSLNILSEQY
TRBV28,TRBJ2-7,many,ASRQTGAYEQY
TRBV7-3,TRBJ2-1,-,ASSHRSGTYNEQF
TRBV5-8,TRBJ2-2,-,ASSLVQGGNTGELF
TRBV6-5,TRBJ2-1,-,ASSPLDEQF
TRBV6-1,TRBJ1-2,once,ASSSPTAWGYT
TRBV19,TRBJ2-4,-,ASSRGSRNIQY
TRBV7-3,TRBJ2-1,-,ASSRSGGVYNEQF
TRBV19,TRBJ2-5,-,ASRLTDRGVETQY
TRBV11-3,TRBJ2-5,-,ASSLTDRVGQETQY
TRBV19,TRBJ1-6,-,ASSIKDRGLRRNSPLH
TRBV19,TRBJ2-4,many,ASADRAGDIQY